The 27 T cell receptor beta chains below all came from one sample that was sequenced in a study of shared clonotypes between healthy human individuals. CD8 cells regarded as naive lacked CD45RO, were positively chosen for CCR7, and omitted terminally differentiated effector memory CD45RA+ cells. The data were produced by immunoSEQ multiplex PCR, yet TCRdb's version contains in-frame clones alone and is incomplete. The sample holds some 2.1 million clones, just under 95% seen once. The sample was naive CD8+ T cells sorted from blood. All receptors derive from a man aged 18 to 29 in good health.

This clone was seen just once. The CDR3 reads CASSLHGSGGPYYYEQYF. CDR3 in DNA: TGTGCCAGTAGCCTCCACGGTAGCGGGGGGCCGTACTACTACGAGCAGTACTTC. This sequence joins TRBV19 and TRBJ2-7; 10 nucleotides align to TRBD2. This CDR3 is built from 18 residues. The V gene end was trimmed by 6 bases and the J gene end by 3 bases; junction bases not matched to a gene: 17. Germline-derived CDR1 and CDR2 are LNHDA and SQIVND (reference sequence).

This sequence joins TRBV18 and TRBJ1-6, with D unresolved. Trimming left V 0 bases short and J 0 bases short, with 15 bases between. Germline CDR1 and CDR2: KGHSH and LQKENI. This CDR3 spans 19 amino acids. CDR3 nucleotides: TGTGCCAGCTCACCACCCTCTAGACGGTTGAGCTCCTATAATTCACCCCTCCACTTT. Translating gives CASSPPSRRLSSYNSPLHF.

This clone was detected once. This specimen includes other DNA sequences encoding the same CDR3. The chain uses TRBV27 and TRBJ1-5, with 8 bases matching TRBD1. J was trimmed by 1 base and V by 5 bases; bases with no gene match: 1. CDR1 is MNHEY and CDR2 is SMNVEV in the germline V gene (reference sequence). CDR3 size: 14 residues. In DNA form, the CDR3 reads TGTGCCAGCAGTCACAGGGGGAGCAATCAGCCCCAGCATTTT. This codes for CASSHRGSNQPQHF.

The chain has TRBV28 and TRBJ2-1, with 11 bases fitting TRBD2. The CDR3 contains 17 residues. The germline gives CDR1 MDHEN, CDR2 SYDVKM. V shed 9 bases, J shed 6 bases, and the junction held 16 bases outside the gene matches. The CDR3 DNA sequence: TGTGCCAGTGATGCTCGAGGGGCGCTAGCGGGGGGCAATGAGCAGTTCTTC. It codes for CASDARGALAGGNEQFF.

The chain employs TRBV29-1 and TRBJ2-7; 7 bases are shared with TRBD1. The germline V gene encodes CDR1 SQVTM and CDR2 ANQGSEA. The CDR3 contains 14 residues. With V trimmed by 4 bases and J by 2 bases, 8 bases remained unmatched. The CDR3 nucleotides are TGCAGCGTTGCTGGCGGGCAGGGGGCCTACGAGCAGTACTTC. It is translated as CSVAGGQGAYEQYF.

This chain uses TRBV2 with TRBJ2-1, with unresolved D. Germline CDR1 SNHLY, CDR2 FYNNEI. The CDR3 is made up of 12 amino acids. Between the trimmed V and J ends, which lost 4 bases and 4 bases, there was a span of 5 bases. The CDR3 sequence is CASSGRYNEQFF. CDR3 DNA sequence: TGTGCCAGCAGTGGGCGGTACAATGAGCAGTTCTTC.

The V and J genes are TRBV19 and TRBJ2-5; D gene uncertain. Germline-derived CDR1 and CDR2 are LNHDA and SQIVND (reference sequence). V was trimmed by 0 bases and J by 3 bases, leaving 5 bases between them. This CDR3 comprises 13 residues. CDR3: CASSIDGKETQYF. The CDR3 DNA follows: TGTGCCAGTAGTATAGATGGCAAAGAGACCCAGTACTTC.

J is TRBJ2-3 and V is TRBV2, with 9 bases lining up with TRBD2. The CDR3 has 17 amino acids. Germline values: CDR1 SNHLY, CDR2 FYNNEI. V shed 6 bases, J shed 7 bases, and the junction held 17 bases outside the gene matches. The CDR3 region has the DNA TGTGCCAGCAGCGCCGAAGGCGCGGCTAGCGGGATATATACGCAGTATTTT. Translated, it gives CASSAEGAASGIYTQYF.

Points on this clone: This may arise from a read error, as a much more abundant clone is one base away. The gene calls are TRBV5-4 and TRBJ1-1; tentative D call: TRBD1 (5 bases). V lost 2 bases to trimming and J lost 0 bases, with 8 bases between them. CDR1 is SGHNT, CDR2 YYREEE, per germline (reference sequence). CDR3 length equals 14 residues. The CDR3 protein is CASSLARVNTEAFF. In DNA, the CDR3 is TGTGCCAGCAGCTTAGCCAGGGTGAACACTGAAGCTTTCTTT.

V and J are TRBV27 and TRBJ2-6; D is perhaps TRBD1 or TRBD2 (5 bases each). Germline values: CDR1 MNHEY, CDR2 SMNVEV (reference sequence). V lost 5 bases to trimming and J lost 2 bases, with 19 bases between them. The length of the CDR3 is 18 residues. The chain's CDR3 is CASSPGTKVGPGANVLTF. For the CDR3, the DNA is TGTGCCAGCAGTCCTGGGACGAAGGTAGGTCCTGGGGCCAACGTCCTGACTTTC.

This clone came up a few times. The sample has other DNA sequences that encode this CDR3 too. The chain combines TRBV5-4 with TRBJ2-7; 9 bases agree with TRBD2. CDR3 length equals 14 residues. Trimming cost V 2 bases and J 0 bases; bases outside gene matches: 0. Germline assignment: CDR1 SGHNT and CDR2 YYREEE (reference sequence). The CDR3: CASSFSGSSYEQYF. The DNA of the CDR3 is TGTGCCAGCAGCTTTAGCGGGAGCTCCTACGAGCAGTACTTC.

This clone was seen a single time. The rearrangement links TRBV28 to TRBJ2-7, with D possibly matching TRBD1 (6 bases). V lost 6 bases, J lost 5 bases, and 23 bases lay in between. From germline, CDR1 is MDHEN and CDR2 SYDVKM. This CDR3 is 16 amino acids long. This CDR3 is CASRPQGTTLRDEQYF. CDR3 in DNA: TGTGCCAGCAGACCACAGGGTACTACTCTAAGGGACGAGCAGTACTTC.

The chain carries TRBV7-6 and TRBJ2-7, with no clear D. With 4 bases removed from V and 5 bases from J, the gap between germline ends came to 12 bases. This CDR3 contains 13 residues. Germline lookup yields CDR1 SGHVS and CDR2 FNYEAQ. The CDR3 sequence: CASSSIDGDEQYF. DNA for the CDR3: TGTGCCAGCAGCTCCATTGATGGGGACGAGCAGTACTTC.

This chain connects TRBV9 to TRBJ1-4, with a tentative D call TRBD1 (5 bases). This CDR3 is built from 16 residues. Germline CDR1 reads SGDLS; CDR2 reads YYNGEE. The germline V and J ends were trimmed by 0 bases and 3 bases, with 12 bases remaining between them. The CDR3 is CASSVGRASSNEKLFF. In DNA form, the CDR3 reads TGTGCCAGCAGCGTAGGCAGGGCCTCTTCTAATGAAAAACTGTTTTTT.

The V gene is TRBV7-3, the J gene TRBJ1-4; weak D call: TRBD1 (5 bases). The CDR3 runs to 16 residues. Trimming stripped 5 bases from V and 1 base from J, with 14 bases between. In germline, CDR1 is SGHTA, CDR2 FQGTGA. The CDR3 is CASSPGHSLTNEKLFF. CDR3 in DNA: TGTGCCAGCAGCCCCGGACATTCCCTAACTAATGAAAAACTGTTTTTT.

The chain combines TRBV6-9 with TRBJ2-5; 10 bases map to TRBD1. The V gene end was trimmed by 6 bases and the J gene end by 4 bases; junction bases not matched to a gene: 26. Germline-derived CDR1 and CDR2 are MNHGY and SVAAGI. The CDR3 contains 21 residues. This CDR3 reads CASRAENPPDRGKKSGETQYF. CDR3 bases: TGTGCCAGCAGAGCTGAAAATCCCCCGGACAGGGGGAAGAAATCCGGAGAGACCCAGTACTTC.

The chain is built from TRBV7-2 and TRBJ2-7, with 7 bases identical to TRBD1. Trimming removed 5 bases from V and 3 bases from J; junction bases left unmatched: 10. Germline lookup yields CDR1 SGHTA and CDR2 FQGNSA. The CDR3 runs to 15 residues. The CDR3 loop reads CASSPGTVLFYEQYF. The CDR3 DNA is TGTGCCAGCAGCCCGGGGACAGTGTTATTCTACGAGCAGTACTTC.

This chain uses TRBV5-4 with TRBJ2-1, with D possibly TRBD1 on 5 matching bases. The CDR3 contains 13 residues. The V and J ends lost 2 bases and 9 bases respectively, with 12 bases between them. Germline CDR1 reads SGHNT; CDR2 reads YYREEE (reference sequence). This chain's CDR3 is CASSLPGQAEQFF. The CDR3 DNA is TGTGCCAGCAGCTTACCAGGGCAGGCTGAGCAGTTCTTC.

The V and J genes are TRBV28 and TRBJ2-4; D is possibly TRBD2 (6 bases). Germline CDR1 is MDHEN and CDR2 is SYDVKM. Trimming cost V 5 bases and J 9 bases, with 17 bases left between them. This CDR3 has 14 amino acids. CDR3 DNA: TGTGCCAGCAGTCGGTTTCTTGAGGGAGGCATTCAGTACTTC. Translation gives CASSRFLEGGIQYF.

J is TRBJ2-7 and V is TRBV4-1; the match to TRBD1 covers 12 bases. The CDR3 covers 17 residues. Trimming took 4 bases from V and 3 from J; bases not matched to a gene: 10. In germline, CDR1 is MGHRA, CDR2 YSYEKL. The CDR3: CASSPTPGTGGGYEQYF. The CDR3 DNA reads TGCGCCAGCAGCCCCACACCCGGGACAGGGGGCGGCTACGAGCAGTACTTC.

V usage is TRBV29-1 and J usage is TRBJ2-2, with D uncertain. CDR1 and CDR2 (germline): SQVTM, ANQGSEA. With 4 bases removed from V and 1 base from J, the gap between germline ends came to 13 bases. The CDR3 is made up of 15 amino acids. This CDR3 is CSVVLPRQNTGELFF. The CDR3 coding sequence is TGCAGCGTTGTATTACCTCGACAGAACACCGGGGAGCTGTTTTTT.

The chain links TRBV4-1 to TRBJ2-5; D is unclear. The closer fit of TRBJ2-7 to the DNA end suggests the J call may be wrong. The germline V gene encodes CDR1 MGHRA and CDR2 YSYEKL. This CDR3 contains 13 residues. The CDR3 bases are TGCGCCAGCAGCCACAGAGGCGATTACGAGCAGTACTTC. This sequence encodes CASSHRGDYEQYF.

V and J are TRBV28 and TRBJ1-2, with 9 bases fitting TRBD1. In germline, CDR1 is MDHEN, CDR2 SYDVKM. The CDR3 is made up of 13 amino acids. After removal of 11 bases from V and 8 bases from J, the junction contained 12 bases not matched to a gene. For the CDR3, the DNA is TGTGCCCTGGGACAGGGCGAGGGAAAAGGCTACACCTTC. Protein sequence: CALGQGEGKGYTF.

This clone has only one observation. The rearrangement uses TRBV11-2 and TRBJ1-3; D uncertain. The V end lost 7 bases, the J end lost 3 bases, and 7 bases lay between the germline ends. The CDR3 spans 12 residues. Per the germline V gene, CDR1 is SGHAT and CDR2 is FQNNGV. The CDR3 bases are TGTGCCAGCACCCTATATGGAAACACCATATATTTT. As protein: CASTLYGNTIYF.

The CDR3 DNA is TGTGCCAGCAGTTACGTGGGGGTCGAATCACCCCTCCACTTT. Its protein is CASSYVGVESPLHF. This rearrangement joins TRBV6-5 to TRBJ1-6, with D possibly being TRBD1 (5 bases). V was shortened by 2 bases and J by 10 bases, with 12 bases between the two germline ends. CDR1 is MNHEY, CDR2 SVGAGI, per germline. This CDR3 is built from 14 residues.

This clone was seen only once. J is TRBJ2-7 and V is TRBV7-9; no clear D. This CDR3 has 12 residues. Trimming removed 1 base at V and 5 bases at J, with 6 bases between. Germline V gives CDR1 SEHNR, CDR2 FQNEAQ (reference sequence). In DNA, the CDR3 is TGTGCCAGCAGCTTAGATAGTGACGAGCAGTACTTC. Its protein is CASSLDSDEQYF.

The V and J genes are TRBV28 and TRBJ2-5; D is undetermined. CDR3 length equals 14 residues. V lost 1 base and J lost 2, with 8 bases in between. Per the germline V gene, CDR1 is MDHEN and CDR2 is SYDVKM. CDR3 in DNA: TGTGCCAGCAGTTTATTGCCTCATCAAGAGACCCAGTACTTC. Its translation: CASSLLPHQETQYF.